A single sample is the source of the 14 T cell receptor beta chains below, sequenced in a study of a mutant IDH1 vaccine in newly diagnosed glioma. Their antigen targets remain unknown. The time point here: week 23, last vaccination. Every vaccine dose comprised 300 ug of mutant IDH1 20-mer peptide plus topical imiquimod. Libraries were prepared by immunoSEQ multiplex PCR; TCRdb keeps only in-frame clonotypes and omits some of them. This table has tens of thousands of clones, 84% appearing once. This sample comprised PBMCs, obtained from a glioma patient whose treatment included an IDH1 peptide vaccine. The receptors come from a man aged 18 to 29 with glioma.

The chain has TRBV7-9 and TRBJ2-5; D unclear. The V end was cut by 5 bases, the J end by 5 bases, with 9 bases between. CDR3 size: 12 residues. In germline, CDR1 is SEHNR, CDR2 FQNEAQ (reference sequence). The CDR3 coding sequence is TGTGCCAGCAGCCCAGCCCCGGAGACCCAGTACTTC. This encodes CASSPAPETQYF.

J is TRBJ1-5 and V is TRBV29-1; no reliable D call. V was cut by 2 bases and J by 5 bases, with 10 bases left in between. The CDR3 is made up of 13 amino acids. Germline CDR1 SQVTM, CDR2 ANQGSEA. The CDR3 DNA sequence: TGCAGCGTTGAAATCCGACGGGATCAGCCCCAGCATTTT. Protein sequence: CSVEIRRDQPQHF.

This clone came up once. The rearrangement uses TRBV10-3 and TRBJ1-2; the match to TRBD1 covers 9 bases. The CDR3 covers 13 residues. V shed 6 bases and J 4 bases; nucleotides not matched to a gene: 3. CDR1 ENHRY and CDR2 SYGVKD come from the germline V gene. CDR3: CAISTGGGYGYTF. CDR3 DNA: TGTGCCATCAGCACAGGGGGCGGCTATGGCTACACCTTC.

The chain employs TRBV29-1 and TRBJ1-3; D remains unclear. Germline assignment: CDR1 SQVTM and CDR2 ANQGSEA. The V gene lost 4 bases and the J gene lost 4 bases, with 8 bases spanning the gap. The CDR3 extends over 12 amino acids. The CDR3 spells CSVVTAGNTIYF. The CDR3 nucleotides are TGCAGCGTTGTTACAGCCGGAAACACCATATATTTT.

V gene TRBV9 combines with J gene TRBJ1-4; D possibly corresponds to TRBD1 (5 bases). Germline values: CDR1 SGDLS, CDR2 YYNGEE. The CDR3 runs 17 residues. V shed 3 bases and J shed 0 bases, with 15 bases lying between them. The CDR3 nucleotides are TGTGCCAGCAGCGGATCCCTCGACAGAGCAACTAATGAAAAACTGTTTTTT. Amino acid sequence: CASSGSLDRATNEKLFF. The full variable domain, with the rest looked up from reference TRBV9 and TRBJ1-4, is DSGVTQTPKHLITATGQRVTLRCSPRSGDLSVYWYQQSLDQGLQFLIQYYNGEERAKGNILERFSAQQFPDLHSELNLSSLELGDSALYFCASSGSLDRATNEKLFFGSGTQLSVL.

The rearrangement links TRBV7-8 to TRBJ1-1; D is ambiguous. In germline, CDR1 is SGHVS, CDR2 FQNEAQ. The CDR3 loop spans 16 amino acids. V was clipped by 5 bases and J by 0 bases, with 16 bases between them. The CDR3 nucleotides read TGTGCCAGCAGCCCCGTTCGGGCAGAAATGAACACTGAAGCTTTCTTT. This codes for CASSPVRAEMNTEAFF.

V usage is TRBV27 and J usage is TRBJ2-1, with a tentative D call TRBD1 (5 bases). The CDR3 has 15 residues. Germline assignment: CDR1 MNHEY and CDR2 SMNVEV (reference sequence). The V gene lost 0 bases and the J gene lost 10 bases, with 16 bases spanning the gap. As DNA, the CDR3 is TGTGCCAGCAGTTTATCGATTAACAGGTGGGAAGAGCAGTTCTTC. It yields the protein CASSLSINRWEEQFF.

This clone was detected only a few times. One end of the junction varies from germline; a read error may be responsible. The V call is TRBV7-7, the J call TRBJ2-1; no clear D gene. Germline CDR1 SSHAT, CDR2 FNYEAQ (reference sequence). This CDR3 contains 15 residues. The CDR3, as DNA: TGTGCTAGCAGCTTAGGTCCGGGTTTCTACAATGAGCAGTTCTTC. This encodes CASSLGPGFYNEQFF.

The chain carries TRBV18 and TRBJ2-7; D uncertain. CDR1 is KGHSH, CDR2 LQKENI, per germline. V was cut by 3 bases and J by 5 bases, with 11 bases left in between. This CDR3 is 13 amino acids long. CDR3 nucleotides: TGTGCCAGCTCACCCCACCCTGGGGACGAGCAGTACTTC. It yields the protein CASSPHPGDEQYF.

The V and J genes are TRBV5-4 and TRBJ2-2, with D possibly TRBD1 on 7 matching bases. Trimming pared 0 bases from V and 3 bases from J, leaving 9 bases between. Germline CDR1 is SGHNT and CDR2 is YYREEE (reference sequence). The CDR3 covers 15 residues. CDR3 in amino acids: CASSLAGGYTGELFF. CDR3 DNA: TGTGCCAGCAGCTTGGCAGGGGGGTACACCGGGGAGCTGTTTTTT.

The chain recombines TRBV4-3 with TRBJ2-6, with D unresolved. Germline V gene lookup returns CDR1 LGHNA and CDR2 YSLEER. The ends were cut back, 2 bases at V and 1 base at J, with 6 bases in the middle. The CDR3 spans 15 residues. For the CDR3, the DNA is TGCGCCAGCAGCCAACCCGGATCTGGGGCCAACGTCCTGACTTTC. It specifies CASSQPGSGANVLTF.

This clone came up once. This rearrangement joins TRBV7-2 to TRBJ1-4, with D uncertain. Trimming cost V 5 bases and J 0 bases, with 10 bases left between them. The CDR3 totals 15 residues. Per the germline V gene, CDR1 is SGHTA and CDR2 is FQGNSA. CDR3 in DNA: TGTGCCAGCAGCGATCAGCCTGCAACTAATGAAAAACTGTTTTTT. Protein: CASSDQPATNEKLFF. Combining the CDR3 with reference TRBV7-2 and TRBJ1-4 gives the whole variable domain GAGVSQSPSNKVTEKGKDVELRCDPISGHTALYWYRQSLGQGLEFLIYFQGNSAPDKSGLPSDRFSAERTGGSVSTLTIQRTQQEDSAVYLCASSDQPATNEKLFFGSGTQLSVL.

The CDR3 reads CASSFYEKGYGYTF. CDR3 bases: TGTGCCAGCTCGTTCTACGAGAAGGGCTATGGCTACACCTTC. The chain links TRBV27 to TRBJ1-2; no clear D. The CDR3 consists of 14 residues. Germline V gene sequence: CDR1 MNHEY, CDR2 SMNVEV (reference sequence). Trimming shortened V by 8 bases and J by 4 bases, and 17 bases separated the two germline ends.

The chain combines TRBV18 with TRBJ2-5, with no clear D. With 3 bases removed from V and 3 bases from J, the gap between germline ends came to 2 bases. Germline V lookup: CDR1 KGHSH, CDR2 LQKENI. There are 11 residues in the CDR3. For the CDR3, the DNA is TGTGCCAGCTCACCCAAAGAGACCCAGTACTTC. Its translation: CASSPKETQYF.